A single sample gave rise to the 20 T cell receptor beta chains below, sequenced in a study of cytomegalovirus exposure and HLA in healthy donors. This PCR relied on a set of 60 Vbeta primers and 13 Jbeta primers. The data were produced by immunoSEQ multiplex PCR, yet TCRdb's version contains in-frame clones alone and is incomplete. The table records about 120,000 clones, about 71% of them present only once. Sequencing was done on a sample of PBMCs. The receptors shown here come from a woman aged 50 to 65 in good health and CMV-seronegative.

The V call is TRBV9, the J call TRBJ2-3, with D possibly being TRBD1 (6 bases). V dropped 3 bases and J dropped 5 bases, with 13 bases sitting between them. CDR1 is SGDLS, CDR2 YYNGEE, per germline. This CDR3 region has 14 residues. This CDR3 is CASSEMQGRDTQYF. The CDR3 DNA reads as TGTGCCAGCAGCGAAATGCAGGGGAGAGATACGCAGTATTTT.

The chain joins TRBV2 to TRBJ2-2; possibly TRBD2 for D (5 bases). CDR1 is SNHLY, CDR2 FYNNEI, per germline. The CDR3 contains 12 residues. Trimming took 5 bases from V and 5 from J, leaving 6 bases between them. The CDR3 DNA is TGTGCCAGCAGTCGCGGGACCGGGGAGCTGTTTTTT. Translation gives CASSRGTGELFF.

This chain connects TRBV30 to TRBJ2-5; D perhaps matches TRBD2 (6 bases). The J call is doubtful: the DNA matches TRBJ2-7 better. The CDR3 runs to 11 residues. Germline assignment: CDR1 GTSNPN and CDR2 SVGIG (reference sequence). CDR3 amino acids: CAWRGGYEQYF. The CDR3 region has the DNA TGTGCCTGGAGAGGAGGGTACGAGCAGTACTTC.

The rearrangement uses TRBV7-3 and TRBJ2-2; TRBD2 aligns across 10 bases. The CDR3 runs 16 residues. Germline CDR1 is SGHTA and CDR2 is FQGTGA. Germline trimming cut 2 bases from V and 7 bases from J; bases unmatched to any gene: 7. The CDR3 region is CASSLGLAGAVGELFF. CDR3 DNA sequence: TGTGCCAGCAGCTTAGGTCTAGCGGGAGCGGTCGGGGAGCTGTTTTTT.

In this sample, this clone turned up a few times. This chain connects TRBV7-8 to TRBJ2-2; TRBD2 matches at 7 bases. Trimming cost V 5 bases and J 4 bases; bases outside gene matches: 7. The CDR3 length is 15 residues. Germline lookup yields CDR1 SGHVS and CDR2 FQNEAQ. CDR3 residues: CASSRRRESTGELFF. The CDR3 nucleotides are TGTGCCAGCAGCCGCCGGCGGGAGAGCACCGGGGAGCTGTTTTTT. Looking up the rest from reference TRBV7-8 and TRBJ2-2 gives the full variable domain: GAGVSQSPRYKVAKRGQDVALRCDPISGHVSLFWYQQALGQGPEFLTYFQNEAQLDKSGLPSDRFFAERPEGSVSTLKIQRTQQEDSAVYLCASSRRRESTGELFFGEGSRLTVL.

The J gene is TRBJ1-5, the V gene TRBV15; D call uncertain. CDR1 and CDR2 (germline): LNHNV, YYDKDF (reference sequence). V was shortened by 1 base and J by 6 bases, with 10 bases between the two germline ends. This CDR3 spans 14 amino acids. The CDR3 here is CATSRGGTTQPQHF. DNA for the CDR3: TGTGCCACCAGCAGAGGCGGTACCACTCAGCCCCAGCATTTT.

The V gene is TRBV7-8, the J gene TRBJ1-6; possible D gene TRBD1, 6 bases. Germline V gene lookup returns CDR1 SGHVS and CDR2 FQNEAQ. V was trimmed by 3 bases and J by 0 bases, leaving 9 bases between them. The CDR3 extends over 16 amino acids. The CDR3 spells CASSFGQPSYNSPLHF. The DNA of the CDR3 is TGTGCCAGCAGCTTCGGACAGCCCTCCTATAATTCACCCCTCCACTTT.

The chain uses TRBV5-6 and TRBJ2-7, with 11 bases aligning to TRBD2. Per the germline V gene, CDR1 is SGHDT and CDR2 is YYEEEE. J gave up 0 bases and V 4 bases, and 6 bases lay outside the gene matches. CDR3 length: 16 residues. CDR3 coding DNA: TGTGCCAGCAGCGAACTAGCGGGAGCGTCCTCCTACGAGCAGTACTTC. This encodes CASSELAGASSYEQYF.

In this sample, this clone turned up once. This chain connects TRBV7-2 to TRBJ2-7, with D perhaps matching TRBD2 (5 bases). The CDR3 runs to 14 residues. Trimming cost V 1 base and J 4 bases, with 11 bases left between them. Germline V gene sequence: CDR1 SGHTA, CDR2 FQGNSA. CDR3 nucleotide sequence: TGTGCCAGCAGCTTAGTGGGAGCGCCATACGAGCAGTACTTC. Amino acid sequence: CASSLVGAPYEQYF.

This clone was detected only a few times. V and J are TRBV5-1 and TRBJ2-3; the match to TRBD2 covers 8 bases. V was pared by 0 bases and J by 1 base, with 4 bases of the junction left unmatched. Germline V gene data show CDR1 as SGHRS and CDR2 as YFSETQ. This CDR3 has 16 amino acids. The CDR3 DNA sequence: TGCGCCAGCAGCTTGGGTCCAGCGGGAGGCACAGATACGCAGTATTTT. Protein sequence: CASSLGPAGGTDTQYF.

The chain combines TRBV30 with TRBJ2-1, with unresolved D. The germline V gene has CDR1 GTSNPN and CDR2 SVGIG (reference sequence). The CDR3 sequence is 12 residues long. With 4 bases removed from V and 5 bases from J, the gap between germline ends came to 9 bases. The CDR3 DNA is TGTGCCTGGAAGAGGCGAGACAATGAGCAGTTCTTC. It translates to CAWKRRDNEQFF.

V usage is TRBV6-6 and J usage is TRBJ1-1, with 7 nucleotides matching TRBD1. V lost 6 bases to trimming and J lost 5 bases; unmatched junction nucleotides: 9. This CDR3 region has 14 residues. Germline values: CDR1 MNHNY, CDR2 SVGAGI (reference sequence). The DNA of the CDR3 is TGTGCCAGCAGCGACGGGACAGAAGGGACTGAAGCTTTCTTT. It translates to CASSDGTEGTEAFF.

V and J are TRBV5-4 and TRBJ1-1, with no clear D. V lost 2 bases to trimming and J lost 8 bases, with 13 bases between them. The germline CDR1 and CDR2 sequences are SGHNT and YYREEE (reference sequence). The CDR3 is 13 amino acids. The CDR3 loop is CASSFGHYQEAFF. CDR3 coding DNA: TGTGCCAGCAGCTTCGGCCACTACCAAGAAGCTTTCTTT. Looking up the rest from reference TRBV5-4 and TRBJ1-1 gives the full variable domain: ETGVTQSPTHLIKTRGQQVTLRCSSQSGHNTVSWYQQALGQGPQFIFQYYREEENGRGNFPPRFSGLQFPNYSSELNVNALELDDSALYLCASSFGHYQEAFFGQGTRLTVV.

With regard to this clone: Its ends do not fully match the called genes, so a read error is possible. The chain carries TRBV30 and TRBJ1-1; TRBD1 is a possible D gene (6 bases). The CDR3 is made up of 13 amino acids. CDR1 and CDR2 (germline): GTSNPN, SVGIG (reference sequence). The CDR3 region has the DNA TGTGCCGCCGGGACACCACGGAACACCGAAGCTTTCTTT. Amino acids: CAAGTPRNTEAFF.

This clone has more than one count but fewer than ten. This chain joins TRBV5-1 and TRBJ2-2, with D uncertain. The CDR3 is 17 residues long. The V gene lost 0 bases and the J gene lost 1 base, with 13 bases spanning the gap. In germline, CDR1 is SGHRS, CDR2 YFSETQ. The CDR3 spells CASSLAQNRGNTGELFF. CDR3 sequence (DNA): TGCGCCAGCAGCTTGGCCCAAAACCGCGGGAACACCGGGGAGCTGTTTTTT.

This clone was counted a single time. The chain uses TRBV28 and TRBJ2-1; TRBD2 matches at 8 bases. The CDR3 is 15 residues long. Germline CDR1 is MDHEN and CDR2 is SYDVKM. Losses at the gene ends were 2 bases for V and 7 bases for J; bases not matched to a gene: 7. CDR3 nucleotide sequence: TGTGCCAGCAGTTTAGTGATAGCGGGACTTAATGAGCAGTTCTTC. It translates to CASSLVIAGLNEQFF.

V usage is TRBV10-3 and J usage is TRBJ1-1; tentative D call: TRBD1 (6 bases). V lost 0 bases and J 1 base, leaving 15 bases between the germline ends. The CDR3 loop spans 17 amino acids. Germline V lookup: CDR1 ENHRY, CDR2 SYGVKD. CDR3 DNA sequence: TGTGCCATCAGTGAGTCGAGGGGGGGGGCCCCGAACACTGAAGCTTTCTTT. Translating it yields CAISESRGGAPNTEAFF.

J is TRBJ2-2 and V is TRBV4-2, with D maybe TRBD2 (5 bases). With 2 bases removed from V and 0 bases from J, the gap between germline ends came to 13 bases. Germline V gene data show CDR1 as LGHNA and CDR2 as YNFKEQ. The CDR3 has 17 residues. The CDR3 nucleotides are TGTGCCAGCAGCCAAAATACGGCCGGGGCGAACACCGGGGAGCTGTTTTTT. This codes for CASSQNTAGANTGELFF.

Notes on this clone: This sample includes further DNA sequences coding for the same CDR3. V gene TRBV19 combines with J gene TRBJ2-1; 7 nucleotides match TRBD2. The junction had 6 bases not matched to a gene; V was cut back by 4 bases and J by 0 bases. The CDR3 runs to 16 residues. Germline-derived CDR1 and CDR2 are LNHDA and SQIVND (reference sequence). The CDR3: CASSRGLADSYNEQFF. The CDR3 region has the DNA TGTGCCAGTAGTAGGGGTCTAGCGGACTCCTACAATGAGCAGTTCTTC.

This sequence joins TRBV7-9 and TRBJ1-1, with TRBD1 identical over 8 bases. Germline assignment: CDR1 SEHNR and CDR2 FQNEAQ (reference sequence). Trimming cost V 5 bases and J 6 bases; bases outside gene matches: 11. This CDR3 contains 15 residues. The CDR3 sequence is CASSAPDRGPSEAFF. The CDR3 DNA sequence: TGTGCCAGCAGCGCACCAGACAGGGGACCGTCTGAAGCTTTCTTT. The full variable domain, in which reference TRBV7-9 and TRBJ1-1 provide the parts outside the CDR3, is DTGVSQNPRHKITKRGQNVTFRCDPISEHNRLYWYRQTLGQGPEFLTYFQNEAQLEKSRLLSDRFSAERPKGSFSTLEIQRTEQGDSAMYLCASSAPDRGPSEAFFGQGTRLTVV.